The entry below gives a single T cell receptor beta chain sequence along with its context. The CDR3 runs 16 residues. In germline, CDR1 is MGHRA, CDR2 YSYEKL. Trimming left V 5 bases short and J 0 bases short, with 16 bases between. The sample originates from a study of T cells after yellow fever vaccination. TCRdb redid the calling of the 5' RACE reads with MiXCR, one entry per CDR3 protein. The sample contains about 510,000 distinct CDR3 sequences, roughly 22% of which appear only once. The input for sequencing was PBMCs, taken around 3 weeks after the first yellow fever vaccination. The chain combines TRBV4-1 with TRBJ1-1; D is ambiguous. This sequence originates from a man younger than 30 who received the YFV17D yellow fever vaccine. CDR3 bases: TGCGCCAGCAGCTCCCGGGCCGTGGGAATGAACACTGAAGCTTTCTTT. Translating gives CASSSRAVGMNTEAFF.